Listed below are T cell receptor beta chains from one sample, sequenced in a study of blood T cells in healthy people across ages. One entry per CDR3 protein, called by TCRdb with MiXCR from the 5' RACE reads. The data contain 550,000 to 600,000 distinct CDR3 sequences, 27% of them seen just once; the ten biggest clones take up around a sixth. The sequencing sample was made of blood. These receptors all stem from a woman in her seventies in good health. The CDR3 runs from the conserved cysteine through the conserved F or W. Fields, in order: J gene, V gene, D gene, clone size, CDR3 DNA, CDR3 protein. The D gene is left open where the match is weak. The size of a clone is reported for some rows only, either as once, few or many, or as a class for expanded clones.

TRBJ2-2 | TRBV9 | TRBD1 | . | TGTGCCAGCAGCGCAACAGGGGGCATTGCCGGGGAGCTGTTTTTT | CASSATGGIAGELFF
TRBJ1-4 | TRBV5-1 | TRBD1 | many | TGTGCCAGCAGCCCAGGGGGAACTAATGAAAAACTGTTTTTT | CASSPGGTNEKLFF
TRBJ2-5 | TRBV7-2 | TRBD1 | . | TGTGCCAGCAGCCTGGGGACAGGGGAGATGTCCCAGTACTTC | CASSLGTGEMSQYF
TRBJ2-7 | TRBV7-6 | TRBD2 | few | TGTGCCAGCAGCTTAAACGATGCGGGGGGGCCTTATGAGCAGTACTTC | CASSLNDAGGPYEQYF
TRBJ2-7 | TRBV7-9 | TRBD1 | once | TGTGCCAGCAGCAAAGGGATTCGGGATGCACCGGGACAGGAGTACGAGCAGTACTTC | CASSKGIRDAPGQEYEQYF
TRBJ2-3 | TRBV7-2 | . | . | TGTGCCAGCAGCTTATGGGGGCGGGGGCCAGATACGCAGTATTTT | CASSLWGRGPDTQYF
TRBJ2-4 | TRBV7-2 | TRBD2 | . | TGTGCCAGCAGCACGGGACTAGTTCCTAACATTCGGTACTTC | CASSTGLVPNIRYF
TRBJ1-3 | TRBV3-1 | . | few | TGTGCCAGCAGCCAAGGATCGGGAGCTGGAAACACCATATATTTT | CASSQGSGAGNTIYF
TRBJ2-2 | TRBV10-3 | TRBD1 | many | TGTGCCATCAGAATGGACAGGATTTACGCGAACACCGGGGAGCTGTTTTTT | CAIRMDRIYANTGELFF
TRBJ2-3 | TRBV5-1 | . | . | TGCGCCAGCAGCCCCCAGCTCCTGATCACAGATACGCAGTATTTT | CASSPQLLITDTQYF
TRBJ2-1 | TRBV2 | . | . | TGTGCCAGCAGGGCCGTAAGCTCCTACAATGAGCAGTTCTTC | CASRAVSSYNEQFF
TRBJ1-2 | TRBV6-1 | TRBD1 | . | TGTGCCAGCACCCCGGGACAGGGGGGCTATGGCTACACCTTC | CASTPGQGGYGYTF
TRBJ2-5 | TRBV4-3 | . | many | TGCGCCAGCAGCCAGCAAAATAGCAGGACCCAGTACTTC | CASSQQNSRTQYF
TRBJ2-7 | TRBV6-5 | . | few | TGTGCCAGCAGAGGGCCCGGGACCTACGAGCAGTACTTC | CASRGPGTYEQYF
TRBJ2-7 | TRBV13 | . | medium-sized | TGTGCCAGCAGGGCCAAGGGGGGGGTCTACGAGCAGTACTTC | CASRAKGGVYEQYF
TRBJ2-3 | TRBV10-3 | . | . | TGTGCCATCAGTCCCAATAGTGGGGATACGCAGTATTTT | CAISPNSGDTQYF
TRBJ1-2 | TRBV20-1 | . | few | TGCAGTGCGCCTGGCTGGGGCGCTGACTATGGCTACGCCTTC | CSAPGWGADYGYAF
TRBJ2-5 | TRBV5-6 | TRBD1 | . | TGTGCCAGCAACCTGACAGGGGGTGGAGAGACCCAGTACTTC | CASNLTGGGETQYF
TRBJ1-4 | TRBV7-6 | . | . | TGTGCCAGCAGCTTAGCGCCCGAAACAGCAGCAACTAATGAAAAACTGTTTTTT | CASSLAPETAATNEKLFF
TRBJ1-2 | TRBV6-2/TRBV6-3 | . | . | TGTGCCAGCTCTAAGGCGTCGGGTAACTATGGCTACACCTTC | CASSKASGNYGYTF
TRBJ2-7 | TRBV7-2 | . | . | TGTGCCAGCAGCTTAGCAGGGGTGAGCTCCTACGAGCAGTACTTC | CASSLAGVSSYEQYF
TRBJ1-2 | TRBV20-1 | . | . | TGCAGTGCTAGAAACCGTACACGGGGCCAAGCTAACTATGGCTACACCTTC | CSARNRTRGQANYGYTF